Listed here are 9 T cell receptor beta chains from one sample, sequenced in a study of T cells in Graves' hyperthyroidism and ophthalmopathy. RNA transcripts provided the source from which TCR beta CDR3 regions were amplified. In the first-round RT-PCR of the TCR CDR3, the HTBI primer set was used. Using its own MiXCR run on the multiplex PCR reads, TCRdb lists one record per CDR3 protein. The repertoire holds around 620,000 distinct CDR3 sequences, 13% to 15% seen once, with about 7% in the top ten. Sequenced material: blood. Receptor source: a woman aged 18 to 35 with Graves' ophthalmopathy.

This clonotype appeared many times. CDR3 DNA: TGCAGTGCTAGTAGGAGTAATCGCTACGAGCAGTACTTC. Protein: CSASRSNRYEQYF. The chain is built from TRBV20-1 and TRBJ2-7; D is unresolved. In germline, CDR1 is DFQATT, CDR2 SNEGSKA (reference sequence). Deletions cut 3 bases from V and 3 bases from J, with 12 bases between. The CDR3 sequence is 13 residues long.

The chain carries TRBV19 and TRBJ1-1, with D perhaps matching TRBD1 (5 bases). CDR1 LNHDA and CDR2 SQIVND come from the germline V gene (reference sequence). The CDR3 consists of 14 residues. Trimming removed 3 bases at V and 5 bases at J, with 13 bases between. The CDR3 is CASSMGGGRTEAFF. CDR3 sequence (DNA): TGTGCCAGTAGTATGGGGGGGGGTAGGACTGAAGCTTTCTTT.

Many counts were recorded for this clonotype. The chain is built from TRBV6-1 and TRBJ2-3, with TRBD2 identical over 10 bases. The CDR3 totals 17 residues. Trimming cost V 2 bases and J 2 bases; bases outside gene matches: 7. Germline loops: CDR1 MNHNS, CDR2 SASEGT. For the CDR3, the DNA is TGTGCCAGCAGTGAAAGGACTAGCGGCTATACCACAGATACGCAGTATTTT. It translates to CASSERTSGYTTDTQYF.

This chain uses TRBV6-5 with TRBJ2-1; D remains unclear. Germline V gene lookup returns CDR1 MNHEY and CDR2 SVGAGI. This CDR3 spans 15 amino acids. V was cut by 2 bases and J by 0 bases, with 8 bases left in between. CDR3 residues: CASSYRPDSYNEQFF. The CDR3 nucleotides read TGTGCCAGCAGTTACCGACCTGACTCCTACAATGAGCAGTTCTTC.

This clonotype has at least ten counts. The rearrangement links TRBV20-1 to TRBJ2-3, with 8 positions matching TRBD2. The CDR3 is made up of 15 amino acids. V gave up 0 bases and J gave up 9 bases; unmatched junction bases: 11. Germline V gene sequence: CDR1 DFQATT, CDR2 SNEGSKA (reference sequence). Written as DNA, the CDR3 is TGCAGTGCTAGAGATGTTTCGGGAGGGTCTCCGACGCAGTATTTT. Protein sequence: CSARDVSGGSPTQYF.

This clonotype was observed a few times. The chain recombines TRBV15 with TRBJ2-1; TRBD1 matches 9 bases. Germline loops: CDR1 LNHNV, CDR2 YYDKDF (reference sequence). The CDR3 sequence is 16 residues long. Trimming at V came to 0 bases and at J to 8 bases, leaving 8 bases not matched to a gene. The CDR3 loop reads CATSRDRDRVLYEQFF. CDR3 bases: TGTGCCACCAGCAGAGACCGGGACAGGGTCTTGTATGAGCAGTTCTTC.

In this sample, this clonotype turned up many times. CDR3: CASSTTRTGDEQYF. DNA for the CDR3: TGTGCCAGCAGCACTACCCGGACAGGGGACGAGCAGTACTTC. J is TRBJ2-7 and V is TRBV27, with 9 bases aligning to TRBD1. V lost 6 bases, J lost 5 bases, and 8 bases stayed unmatched. The germline gives CDR1 MNHEY, CDR2 SMNVEV (reference sequence). The CDR3 totals 14 residues.

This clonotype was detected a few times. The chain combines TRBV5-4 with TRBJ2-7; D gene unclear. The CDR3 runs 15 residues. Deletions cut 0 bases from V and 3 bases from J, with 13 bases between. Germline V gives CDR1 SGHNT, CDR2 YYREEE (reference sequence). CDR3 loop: CASSLVGQIYYEQYF. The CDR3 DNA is TGTGCCAGCAGCTTGGTAGGTCAGATTTACTACGAGCAGTACTTC.

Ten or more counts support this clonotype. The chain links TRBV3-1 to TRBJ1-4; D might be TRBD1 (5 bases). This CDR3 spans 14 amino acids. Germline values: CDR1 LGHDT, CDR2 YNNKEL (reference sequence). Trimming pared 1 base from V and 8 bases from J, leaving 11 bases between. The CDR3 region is CASSQGIREEKLFF. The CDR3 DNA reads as TGTGCCAGCAGCCAAGGTATCAGGGAGGAAAAACTGTTTTTT.